What follows is one TCR beta chain and its context. Its antigen has not been determined. No much larger clonotype is one base removed from it; base qualities were not supplied. The data were taken from a study of graft-versus-host responses after intestinal transplantation (dated by TCRdb to the early 2020s). In terms of the full investigation: The transplants that recipients got were multivisceral, liver-intestinal, or isolated intestinal. All recipients received anti-thymocyte globulin induction followed by maintenance tacrolimus and steroids for roughly three years. After intestinal transplantation, graft-versus-host and host-versus-graft alloreactive T cell clones were followed in the graft, circulation and bone marrow using bulk TCR-beta CDR3 sequencing. To identify alloreactive clones, pre-transplant mixed lymphocyte reaction products were sequenced and then compared with unstimulated pre-transplant donor and recipient T cells. The cohort enrolled about two dozen intestinal transplant recipients including one retransplant, and 3 patients lacking pretransplant specimens were excluded. Donor T cell macrochimerism was defined as a peak of at least 4% donor T cells among recipient peripheral blood mononuclear cells. Instead of going to the commercial service, samples from a few later patients were sequenced in-house on an Illumina MiSeq and processed with MiXCR.

The protocol used for the library was the immunoSEQ multiplex PCR assay. In most patients, genomic DNA was isolated using the Qiagen DNeasy Blood and Tissue Kit and sent frozen to Adaptive Biotechnologies for TCR sequencing. Adaptive Biotechnologies carried out high-throughput TCR-beta CDR3 sequencing of genomic DNA for most patients. The authors' analysis ran thus. Adaptive's ImmunoSEQ software supplied the TCR sequencing data for 15 to 20 patients, while MiXCR and VDJtools were used to process three other patients. CD4 versus CD8 sorting errors were corrected by removing sequences found in both subsets at a frequency ratio below 5:1. CDR3 nucleotide sequences shared between donor and recipient were removed because the origin of such sequences could not be assigned. Alloreactive clones required at least 2-fold expansion over unstimulated cells and minimum CFSE-low frequency of 0.002% (template counts) or 0.001% (read counts). Clones were considered mappable if detected in sequenced pre-transplant spleen, lymph node, or MLR CFSE-low populations of the donor or recipient. The cumulative frequency of alloreactive clones was calculated as a percentage of all sequences, weighted by copy number. TCRdb retrieved this table from immuneACCESS and kept in-frame rearrangements only. Not all clones are present; in checked studies, unresolved V genes account for under half, and no reason is known for the remainder. V and J calls and clone size are those listed in that table; D and trimming were worked out from the DNA. The sample table lists tens of thousands of clones, around 90% of them with a count of one. The ten largest clonotypes hold over 0.55% of the sample.

Overall study outcomes, separate from this receptor: The relatively low number and heterogeneity of intestinal transplant patients limited the conclusions. GvH clones were detected in recipient bone marrow, and some of these GvH clones were observed earlier in ileal mucosa or blood, consistent with an intestinal mucosal origin. Early after transplant, peak levels of circulating GvH clones were associated with declines in HvG clones. High GvH to HvG T cell clonal ratios were observed in the allografts of patients with donor T cell macrochimerism.

The time point label corresponds to: cells obtained before transplantation from donor or recipient. CD3+CD4+ and CD3+CD8+ populations were FACS-sorted from unstimulated pre-transplant donor and recipient cells taken from spleen or lymph nodes. V is trimmed back by 6 bases and J by 2 bases, and the junction contains 6 bases that no gene match accounts for. The CDR3 measures 14 amino acids from cysteine to phenylalanine. Kept here is only the CDR3 DNA, which spans 42 bases and is read in frame from base 1. CDR1 and CDR2 (MNHEY, SMNVEV) derive from the germline V gene (reference sequence). Sequencing used unstimulated CD4+ T cells sorted from spleen or lymph node cells, obtained before transplant. The TCR was taken from a human donor who was the organ donor for an intestinal transplant. The rearrangement joined TRBV27 to TRBJ1-1; 7 junctional bases match TRBD1. The CDR3 reads as follows: CASRVNRGNTEAFF. The DNA sequence is given as TGTGCCAGCAGGGTGAACAGGGGTAACACTGAAGCTTTCTTT.